A selection of T cell receptor beta chains follows, all from one sample in a study of Graves' ophthalmopathy and Graves' hyperthyroidism. TCRdb re-called the multiplex PCR reads with MiXCR, one entry per CDR3 protein. Here the sample spans 360,000 or so distinct CDR3 sequences, around 17% being singletons. The specimen was peripheral blood. All receptors derive from a young woman with Graves' ophthalmopathy. Both conserved end residues are trimmed from each CDR3. Fields, in order: J gene, V gene, CDR3 protein.

j_call: TRBJ1-5; v_call: TRBV6-1; cdr3_aa: ASSPRWGPSQH
j_call: TRBJ2-7; v_call: TRBV9; cdr3_aa: ASSVDGQGGYEQY
j_call: TRBJ2-1; v_call: TRBV6-2/TRBV6-3; cdr3_aa: ASRGPNRGQAVSNEQF
j_call: TRBJ1-2; v_call: TRBV30; cdr3_aa: AWRGGQGGYGYT
j_call: TRBJ1-1; v_call: TRBV11-2; cdr3_aa: ASSLIQATEAF
j_call: TRBJ2-2; v_call: TRBV12-3/TRBV12-4; cdr3_aa: ASSTKGMAGELF
j_call: TRBJ2-7; v_call: TRBV6-1; cdr3_aa: ASSEVADGYEQY
j_call: TRBJ1-5; v_call: TRBV12-3/TRBV12-4; cdr3_aa: ASSSGGGNQPQH
j_call: TRBJ1-1; v_call: TRBV29-1; cdr3_aa: SVVSGSTEAF
j_call: TRBJ2-5; v_call: TRBV5-4; cdr3_aa: ASTKTGKETQY
j_call: TRBJ2-7; v_call: TRBV9; cdr3_aa: ASSGDRGYSYEQY
j_call: TRBJ2-4; v_call: TRBV20-1; cdr3_aa: SARAGTPKNIQY
j_call: TRBJ2-2; v_call: TRBV19; cdr3_aa: ASRSTPDTGELF
j_call: TRBJ1-3; v_call: TRBV6-1; cdr3_aa: ASSENLLNTIY
j_call: TRBJ2-7; v_call: TRBV7-8; cdr3_aa: ASSPLLGVEQY
j_call: TRBJ1-1; v_call: TRBV28; cdr3_aa: ASSLKNTEAF
j_call: TRBJ1-2; v_call: TRBV6-1; cdr3_aa: ASSEALVTDGYT
j_call: TRBJ1-5; v_call: TRBV19; cdr3_aa: STMEGHKPQH
j_call: TRBJ2-7; v_call: TRBV28; cdr3_aa: ASTHSGGGQNEQY
j_call: TRBJ2-7; v_call: TRBV12-3/TRBV12-4; cdr3_aa: ASSFGFDEQY
j_call: TRBJ2-5; v_call: TRBV7-2; cdr3_aa: ASSLAGSGGETQY
j_call: TRBJ2-7; v_call: TRBV15; cdr3_aa: ATSTRSSGSYEQY
j_call: TRBJ1-5; v_call: TRBV7-8; cdr3_aa: ASSSRAGDQPQH
j_call: TRBJ1-2; v_call: TRBV6-5; cdr3_aa: ASSTRQGAGYGYT
j_call: TRBJ1-5; v_call: TRBV12-3/TRBV12-4; cdr3_aa: ASSFVRGVRDQPQH
j_call: TRBJ1-1; v_call: TRBV7-9; cdr3_aa: ASSSPVGDTEAF
j_call: TRBJ1-1; v_call: TRBV29-1; cdr3_aa: SVLAGSYTEAF
j_call: TRBJ2-7; v_call: TRBV6-2/TRBV6-3; cdr3_aa: ASSYSIGNEQY
j_call: TRBJ2-7; v_call: TRBV12-3/TRBV12-4; cdr3_aa: ASSLGLGLAGGPSTNEQY
j_call: TRBJ2-3; v_call: TRBV5-1; cdr3_aa: ASSLSWGTDTQY
j_call: TRBJ2-5; v_call: TRBV12-3/TRBV12-4; cdr3_aa: ASSSLGQGVETQY
j_call: TRBJ2-7; v_call: TRBV20-1; cdr3_aa: SARGLSRYEQY
j_call: TRBJ1-6; v_call: TRBV2; cdr3_aa: ASRGTGSGSPLH
j_call: TRBJ2-7; v_call: TRBV6-2/TRBV6-3; cdr3_aa: ASSQPGSGMASYEQY
j_call: TRBJ2-2; v_call: TRBV6-2/TRBV6-3; cdr3_aa: ASSYFTGELF
j_call: TRBJ1-1; v_call: TRBV5-1; cdr3_aa: ASSLGPGVWTEAF
j_call: TRBJ2-7; v_call: TRBV18; cdr3_aa: ASSPKRDRVSYEQY
j_call: TRBJ2-3; v_call: TRBV6-1; cdr3_aa: GSAGTSTDTQY
j_call: TRBJ2-5; v_call: TRBV11-2; cdr3_aa: ASSLSTGTQY
j_call: TRBJ1-2; v_call: TRBV2; cdr3_aa: ASSEGFSGFYGYT
j_call: TRBJ1-2; v_call: TRBV14; cdr3_aa: ASSQESNRAYT
j_call: TRBJ1-1; v_call: TRBV7-8; cdr3_aa: ASSFREKVGTEAF
j_call: TRBJ2-5; v_call: TRBV19; cdr3_aa: ASSEAGLRGETQY
j_call: TRBJ2-2; v_call: TRBV29-1; cdr3_aa: SVVRGNTGELF
j_call: TRBJ2-2; v_call: TRBV27; cdr3_aa: ASSIYLGGELF
j_call: TRBJ2-5; v_call: TRBV6-2/TRBV6-3; cdr3_aa: ASSGTYYQETQY
j_call: TRBJ2-7; v_call: TRBV7-2; cdr3_aa: ASTSTYEQY
j_call: TRBJ1-2; v_call: TRBV29-1; cdr3_aa: SVERTGRDHYGYT
j_call: TRBJ1-6; v_call: TRBV6-4; cdr3_aa: ASSDVFGSPLH
j_call: TRBJ1-3; v_call: TRBV7-2; cdr3_aa: ASSLARQGERNTIY
j_call: TRBJ2-7; v_call: TRBV6-5; cdr3_aa: ASSYRQRLSYEQY
j_call: TRBJ2-7; v_call: TRBV19; cdr3_aa: ANSILGTSGYEQY
j_call: TRBJ1-5; v_call: TRBV7-2; cdr3_aa: ASSLGAGGRAQPQH
j_call: TRBJ1-1; v_call: TRBV18; cdr3_aa: ASSPTQNTEAF
j_call: TRBJ2-7; v_call: TRBV28; cdr3_aa: ASSFSTGLAQY
j_call: TRBJ2-2; v_call: TRBV12-3/TRBV12-4; cdr3_aa: ASSFPRTGASGRAVGELF
j_call: TRBJ2-7; v_call: TRBV12-3/TRBV12-4; cdr3_aa: ASRRAGTGGYEQY
j_call: TRBJ2-5; v_call: TRBV20-1; cdr3_aa: SAIHLAGDGETQY
j_call: TRBJ1-5; v_call: TRBV28; cdr3_aa: ATTGGNQPQH
j_call: TRBJ1-1; v_call: TRBV18; cdr3_aa: ASSPKRAEAF